This T cell receptor (beta chain) was sequenced for a study of CD8 T cells in ankylosing spondylitis. This clonotype was counted between two and nine times. Antigen unknown. Study-level findings and limits: A TCR beta motif made of eight highly homologous variants seemed typical of ankylosing spondylitis blood.

The CDR3 is made up of 15 amino acids. The J segment lost 5 bases and the V segment lost 6 bases, leaving 10 bases of the junction unmatched. In germline, CDR1 is DFQATT, CDR2 SNEGSKA (reference sequence). TCRdb itself ran the 5' RACE reads through MiXCR, one entry per CDR3 protein. The sample records about 450,000 distinct CDR3 sequences, roughly 26% being singletons. Specimen: blood, either unsorted or a sorted T cell fraction (not recorded which). This clonotype was obtained from a male donor with ankylosing spondylitis. The rearrangement links TRBV20-1 to TRBJ2-5; 12 bases are shared with TRBD2. CDR3 nucleotides: TGCAGTGCATGGACTAGCGGGAAATTGGGGGAGACCCAGTACTTC. Translating it yields CSAWTSGKLGETQYF.